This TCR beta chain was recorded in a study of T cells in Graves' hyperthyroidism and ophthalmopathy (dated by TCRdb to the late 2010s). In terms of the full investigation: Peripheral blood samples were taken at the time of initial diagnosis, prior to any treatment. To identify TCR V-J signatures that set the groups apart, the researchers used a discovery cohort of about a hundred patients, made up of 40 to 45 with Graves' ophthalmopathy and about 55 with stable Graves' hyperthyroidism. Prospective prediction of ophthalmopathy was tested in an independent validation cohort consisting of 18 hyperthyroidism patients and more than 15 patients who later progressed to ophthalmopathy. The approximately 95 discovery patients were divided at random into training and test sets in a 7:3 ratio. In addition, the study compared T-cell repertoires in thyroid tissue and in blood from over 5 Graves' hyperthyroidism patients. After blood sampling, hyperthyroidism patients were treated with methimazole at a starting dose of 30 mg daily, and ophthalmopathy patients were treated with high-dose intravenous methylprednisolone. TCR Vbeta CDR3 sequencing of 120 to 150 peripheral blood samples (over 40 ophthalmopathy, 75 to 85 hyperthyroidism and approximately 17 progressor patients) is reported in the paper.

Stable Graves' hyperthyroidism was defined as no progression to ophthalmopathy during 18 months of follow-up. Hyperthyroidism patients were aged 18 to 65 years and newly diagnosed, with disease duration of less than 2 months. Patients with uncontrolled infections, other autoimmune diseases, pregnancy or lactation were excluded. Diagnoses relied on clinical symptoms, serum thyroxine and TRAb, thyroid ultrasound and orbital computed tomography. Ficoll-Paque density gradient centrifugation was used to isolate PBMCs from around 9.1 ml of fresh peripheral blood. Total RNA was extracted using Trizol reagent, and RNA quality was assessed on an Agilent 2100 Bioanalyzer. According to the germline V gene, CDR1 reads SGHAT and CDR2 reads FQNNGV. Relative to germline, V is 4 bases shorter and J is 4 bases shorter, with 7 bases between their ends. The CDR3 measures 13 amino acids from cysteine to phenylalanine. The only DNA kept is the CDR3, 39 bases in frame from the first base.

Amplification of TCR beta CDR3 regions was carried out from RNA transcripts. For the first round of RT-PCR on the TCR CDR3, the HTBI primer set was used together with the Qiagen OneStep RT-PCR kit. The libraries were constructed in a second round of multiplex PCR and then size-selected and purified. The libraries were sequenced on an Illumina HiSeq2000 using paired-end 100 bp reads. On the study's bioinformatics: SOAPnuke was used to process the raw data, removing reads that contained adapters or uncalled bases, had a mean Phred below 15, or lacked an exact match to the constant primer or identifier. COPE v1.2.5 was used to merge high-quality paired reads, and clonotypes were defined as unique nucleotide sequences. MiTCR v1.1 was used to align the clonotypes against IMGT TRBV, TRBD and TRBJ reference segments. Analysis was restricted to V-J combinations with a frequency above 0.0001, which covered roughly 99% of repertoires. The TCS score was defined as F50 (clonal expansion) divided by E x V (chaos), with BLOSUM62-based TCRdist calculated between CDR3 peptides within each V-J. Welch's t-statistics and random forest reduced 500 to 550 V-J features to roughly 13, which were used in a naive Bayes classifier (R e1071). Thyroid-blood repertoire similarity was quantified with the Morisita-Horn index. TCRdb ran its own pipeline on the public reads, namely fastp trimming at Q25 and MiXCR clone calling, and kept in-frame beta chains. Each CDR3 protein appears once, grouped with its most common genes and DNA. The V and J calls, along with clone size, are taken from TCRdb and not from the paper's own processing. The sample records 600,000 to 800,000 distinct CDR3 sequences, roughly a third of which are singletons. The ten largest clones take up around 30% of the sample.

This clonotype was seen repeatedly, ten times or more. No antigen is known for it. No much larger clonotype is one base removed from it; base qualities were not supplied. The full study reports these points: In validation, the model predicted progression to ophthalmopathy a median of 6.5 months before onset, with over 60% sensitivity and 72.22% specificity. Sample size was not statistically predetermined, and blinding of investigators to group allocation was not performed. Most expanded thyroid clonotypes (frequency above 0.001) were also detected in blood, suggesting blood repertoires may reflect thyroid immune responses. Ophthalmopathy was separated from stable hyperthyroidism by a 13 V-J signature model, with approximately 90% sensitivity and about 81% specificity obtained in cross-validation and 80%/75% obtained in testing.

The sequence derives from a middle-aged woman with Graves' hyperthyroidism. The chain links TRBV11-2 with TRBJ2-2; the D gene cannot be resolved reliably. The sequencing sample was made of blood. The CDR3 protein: CASSWSSTGELFF. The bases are TGTGCCAGCAGCTGGTCGAGCACCGGGGAGCTGTTTTTT.